These T cell receptor beta chains were read from a single sample in a study of early T cells in non-severe SARS-CoV-2 infection. MiXCR, run by TCRdb on the 5' RACE reads, gives a single entry per CDR3 protein. The top ten clones hold roughly 10% of a sample with nearly 9,500 distinct CDR3 sequences, about 4.8% of them seen once. Sample: whole blood. These receptors all come from an adult who was a healthcare worker with PCR-confirmed SARS-CoV-2 infection or an uninfected control (not recorded which). Both conserved end residues are part of each CDR3. The order of the fields is clone size, J gene, V gene, D gene, CDR3 DNA, CDR3 protein. D genes are given only for firm matches. Part of the rows lack a size; the others show once, few, many or a class for expanded clones.

many | TRBJ2-5 | TRBV13 | NA | TGTGCCAGCAGCTCTTCCGAGACCCAGTACTTC | CASSSSETQYF
many | TRBJ1-1 | TRBV5-1 | NA | TGCGCCAGCAGCTTGGGCGGACGGGATAATGAAGCTTTCTTT | CASSLGGRDNEAFF
many | TRBJ2-1 | TRBV7-7 | NA | TGTGCCAGCAGCCTGGGTGGACCAGGAGGCCCCAATGAGCAGTTCTTC | CASSLGGPGGPNEQFF
many | TRBJ2-5 | TRBV2 | TRBD2 | TGTGCCAGCAGTGAACAGGCTAGCGGGCTTACCCAAGAGACCCAGTACTTC | CASSEQASGLTQETQYF
few | TRBJ2-3 | TRBV24-1 | NA | TGTGCCACCAGTGATCCGTACCAGAGCACAGATACGCAGTATTTT | CATSDPYQSTDTQYF
many | TRBJ2-2 | TRBV7-6 | NA | TGTGCCAGCAGCTTAGATGGGTTGGGCACCGGGGAGCTGTTTTTT | CASSLDGLGTGELFF
medium-sized | TRBJ1-1 | TRBV19 | NA | TGTGCCAGTACCCCAGATCCGGGGGGGCTACCTGAAGCTTTCTTT | CASTPDPGGLPEAFF
medium-sized | TRBJ2-1 | TRBV7-9 | NA | TGTGCCAGCAGCTTAGTTGACAATGAGCAGTTCTTC | CASSLVDNEQFF
medium-sized | TRBJ1-6 | TRBV12-3/TRBV12-4 | TRBD1 | TGTGCCAGCAGCCCGGGACAGGGTGTGAATTCACCCCTCCACTTT | CASSPGQGVNSPLHF
few | TRBJ2-5 | TRBV12-3/TRBV12-4 | TRBD1 | TGTGCCAGCAGTTTACAGACAGGGATGTACCAAGAGACCCAGTACTTC | CASSLQTGMYQETQYF
many | TRBJ1-5 | TRBV28 | TRBD1 | TGTGCCAGCAGACCCGGGACAGGCCATCAGCCCCAGCATTTT | CASRPGTGHQPQHF
many | TRBJ1-2 | TRBV3-1 | NA | TGTGCCAGCAGCCGGGGACATCTAGCTAACTATGGCTACACCTTC | CASSRGHLANYGYTF
once | TRBJ2-5 | TRBV12-3/TRBV12-4 | NA | TGTGCCAGCAGGGAGGACTGGGGGGAGACCCAGTACTTC | CASREDWGETQYF
NA | TRBJ2-1 | TRBV20-1 | TRBD2 | TGCAGTGCTAGCCCACCAAGACTAGCGGCTGAGCAGTTCTTC | CSASPPRLAAEQFF
medium-sized | TRBJ1-1 | TRBV24-1 | TRBD1 | TGTGCCACCAGTGATGACAGGGTCGCTGAAGCTTTCTTT | CATSDDRVAEAFF
medium-sized | TRBJ2-3 | TRBV5-1 | NA | TGCGCCAGCAGCGGGACGACGGGATTCGGGGATACGCAGTATTTT | CASSGTTGFGDTQYF
medium-sized | TRBJ1-1 | TRBV18 | TRBD1 | TGTGCCAGCTCACCGCGGACAGGGGGGAACATGGGCGAAGCTTTCTTT | CASSPRTGGNMGEAFF
many | TRBJ2-2 | TRBV12-5 | NA | TGTGCTAGGCCTGGGGACATTAAGACGATCGGTCCTAACACCGGGGAGCTGTTTTTT | CARPGDIKTIGPNTGELFF
many | TRBJ2-3 | TRBV7-2 | NA | TGTGCCAGCAATCCAACGGCTAGCCGCACAGATACGCAGTATTTT | CASNPTASRTDTQYF
many | TRBJ2-5 | TRBV19 | NA | TGTGCCAGTAGCTCCAGGGAAGGAGAGACCCAGTACTTC | CASSSREGETQYF
many | TRBJ2-5 | TRBV27 | TRBD2 | TGTGCCAGCAGTCACCTAGGACTAGCGGGGAGAGAGACCCAGTACTTC | CASSHLGLAGRETQYF
many | TRBJ2-3 | TRBV20-1 | TRBD2 | TGCAGTGCCCGACTTATAGCGGGGAGGTCAGATACGCAGTATTTT | CSARLIAGRSDTQYF
many | TRBJ1-1 | TRBV5-6 | NA | TGTGCCAGCAAGGAGGCTATGAACACTGAAGCTTTCTTT | CASKEAMNTEAFF